This is a list of T cell receptor beta chains from one sample in a study of shared clonotypes between healthy human individuals. TCRdb keeps only in-frame clones here, not all; method: immunoSEQ multiplex PCR. The repertoire holds about 960,000 clones, with over 60% as singletons. Sequencing used memory CD4+ T cells sorted from blood. These receptors were collected from a young man in good health. CDR3s include the opening cysteine and the closing phenylalanine or tryptophan. Each record gives: V gene, CDR3 protein.

TRBV5-6	CASSPGTGLLNTGELFF
TRBV28	CASSGDRNYGYTF
TRBV27	CASSYGLAGAAGTQYF
TRBV18	CASSPRQVKNTEAFF
TRBV5-1	CASGQTGDFYGYTF
TRBV6-6	CASSTSGGQPQHF
TRBV5-4	CASSLLTGASYEQYF
TRBV7-2	CASSLGLALYNEQFF
TRBV7-9	CASSRGTAEQYF
TRBV5-1	CASRFDREDYGYTF
TRBV5-1	CASRQSSNLSGSLRNYEQYF
TRBV4-1	CASSQDFAGTGATNEKLFF
TRBV21-1	CASTTGTGSYEQYF
TRBV4-1	CASSQARGTPSSTDTQYF
TRBV5-4	CASSPGTTDTQYF
TRBV11-2	CASSFDRAAYNSPLHF
TRBV6-5	CASSSTANTEAFF
TRBV10-3	CAISDPGSETAEAFF
TRBV18	CASSPQGSGSPLHF
TRBV5-1	CASSFGQGESPLHF
TRBV2	CASSDRGITDTQYF
TRBV5-4	CASSLAGLAVEEQFF
TRBV7-7	CASSATGTGGFNEQFF
TRBV5-4	CASSLNSGGPGTGELFF
TRBV2	CASEEGKTDNQPQHF
TRBV2	CASTDSSYQPQHF
TRBV18	CASSPLGDYEQYF
TRBV10-1	CATSVGDTQYF
TRBV7-2	CASSYRVNTEAFF
TRBV19	CASSIQGTGELFF
TRBV7-3	CASSPLRGKQFF
TRBV20-1	CSALWYTQYF
TRBV7-9	CASSLGTSENNEQFF
TRBV5-1	CASSRGAQNSPLHF
TRBV11-3	CASSLGDYNEQFF
TRBV6-5	CASSYSWGRDTEAFF
TRBV6-1	CASSDGRGSFSTDTQYF
TRBV7-9	CASSWGTSGTDTQYF
TRBV19	CASNRASGGSYNEQFF
TRBV5-4	CASSSQGGTSGLYEQYF
TRBV11-2	CASSLEADSSYNEQFF
TRBV20-1	CSATSGVEQFF
TRBV30	CAWARQGDYEQYF
TRBV30	CAWSLYGTGLGQGNQPQHF
TRBV11-2	CASSPLARVEQYF
TRBV19	CASRGLDTGELFF
TRBV7-3	CASSSFRLADEQFF
TRBV2	CATANLAQEKLFF
TRBV5-1	CASSPHPSETQYF
TRBV28	CASSRAQRHSVDEQYF
TRBV10-3	CAISPRDRDNSPLHF
TRBV2	CASNGVGTSLFNEQFF
TRBV29-1	CSVAIGTAKNQPQHF
TRBV19	CASSIQLSPLHF
TRBV5-1	CASSLGQTAYEQYF